This TCR beta chain was recovered during a study of shared clonotypes between healthy human individuals. Regarding the study as a whole: Estimated richness was generally greater in naive than memory subsets. How much donors shared clonotypes was expected to be affected by sequencing depth.

In regard to this clone: Its antigen is not known.

The CDR3 sequence is 8 residues long. Sorted-subset replicate PCRs used about 200 ng DNA, approximately 30,000 T cell genomes. Profiling relied on immunoSEQ multiplex PCR, and the TCRdb table lists in-frame clones only, not all of them. The sample has approximately 1.5 million clones, approximately 98% seen once. The split of CD4+ cells yielded CD45RA+ naive and CD45RA-negative memory subsets. The sample consisted of naive CD4+ T cells sorted from blood. The sample's subset: CD45RA+ positively selected. This TCR came from a man aged 30 to 39 in good health. The chain joins TRBV21-1 to TRBJ2-3; the table's D call of TRBD2 was not tested on the DNA. TRBV21-1 is given as a pseudogene. The CDR3 region is CASSPPLF. The CDR3, as DNA: TGTGCCAGCAGCCCCCCCCTGTTT.